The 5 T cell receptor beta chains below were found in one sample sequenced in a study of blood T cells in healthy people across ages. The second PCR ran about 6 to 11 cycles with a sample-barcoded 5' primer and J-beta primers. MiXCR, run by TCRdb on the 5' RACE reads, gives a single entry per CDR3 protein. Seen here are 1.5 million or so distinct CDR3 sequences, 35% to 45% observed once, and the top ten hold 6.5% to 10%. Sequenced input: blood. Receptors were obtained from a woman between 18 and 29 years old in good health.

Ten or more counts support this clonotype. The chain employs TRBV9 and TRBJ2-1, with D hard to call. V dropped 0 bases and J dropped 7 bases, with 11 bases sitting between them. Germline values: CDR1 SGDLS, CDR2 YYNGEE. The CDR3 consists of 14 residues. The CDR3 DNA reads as TGTGCCAGCAGCGTAGGCCTGACGACTAATGAGCAGTTCTTC. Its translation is CASSVGLTTNEQFF.

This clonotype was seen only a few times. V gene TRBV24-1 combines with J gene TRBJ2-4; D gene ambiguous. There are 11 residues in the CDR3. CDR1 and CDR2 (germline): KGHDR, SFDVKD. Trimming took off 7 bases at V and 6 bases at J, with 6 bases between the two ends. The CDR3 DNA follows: TGTGCCACCAGCACAGCAAACATTCAGTACTTC. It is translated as CATSTANIQYF.

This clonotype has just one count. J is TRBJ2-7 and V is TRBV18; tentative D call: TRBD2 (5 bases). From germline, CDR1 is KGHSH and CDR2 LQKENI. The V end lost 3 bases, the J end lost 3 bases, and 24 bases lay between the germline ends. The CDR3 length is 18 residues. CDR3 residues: CASSPRVGRALYDYEQYF. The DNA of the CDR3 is TGTGCCAGCTCACCGAGGGTAGGGCGGGCACTATACGACTACGAGCAGTACTTC. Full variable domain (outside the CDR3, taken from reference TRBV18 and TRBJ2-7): NAGVMQNPRHLVRRRGQEARLRCSPMKGHSHVYWYRQLPEEGLKFMVYLQKENIIDESGMPKERFSAEFPKEGPSILRIQQVVRGDSAAYFCASSPRVGRALYDYEQYFGPGTRLTVT.

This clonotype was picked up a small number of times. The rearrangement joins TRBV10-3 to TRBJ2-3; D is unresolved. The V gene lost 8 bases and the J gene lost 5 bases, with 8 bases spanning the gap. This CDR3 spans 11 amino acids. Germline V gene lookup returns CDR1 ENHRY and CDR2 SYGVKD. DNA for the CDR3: TGTGCCATCGGCGAAAAAGATACGCAGTATTTT. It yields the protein CAIGEKDTQYF.

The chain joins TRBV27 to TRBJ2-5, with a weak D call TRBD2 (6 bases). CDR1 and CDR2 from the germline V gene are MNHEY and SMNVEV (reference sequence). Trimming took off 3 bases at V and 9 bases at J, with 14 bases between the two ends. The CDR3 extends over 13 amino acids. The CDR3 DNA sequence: TGTGCCAGCAGTTTTAGGAGGGGAGCGTCCCAGTACTTC. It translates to CASSFRRGASQYF.